The rows below give T cell receptor beta chains drawn from one sample of a study of blood T cell repertoires in COVID-19. The repertoire was sequenced with immunoSEQ multiplex PCR; TCRdb's copy has only in-frame clones and lacks some. Among a few hundred thousand clones listed, 80% to 90% were seen once. The sequenced sample was PBMCs or T cells enriched from blood (not recorded which). The receptors stem from a woman between 40 and 55 years old with acute COVID-19. The CDR3 runs from the conserved cysteine through the conserved F or W. D genes are given only for firm matches. Part of the rows lack a size; the others show once, few, many or a class for expanded clones.

>-|TRBV13|TRBJ1-1|TRBD1
TGTGCCAGCACCGACACAGGGGAGTTCGCTTTCTTT
CASTDTGEFAFF
>-|TRBV27|TRBJ2-7|TRBD2
TGTGCCAGCAGTCCAAGCGGGAGGTTTGCCGGCGAGCAGTACTTC
CASSPSGRFAGEQYF
>-|TRBV28|TRBJ2-2|-
TGTGCCACCCTTCGAGGTTTACTTAACACCGGGGAGCTGTTTTTT
CATLRGLLNTGELFF
>once|TRBV28|TRBJ2-5|TRBD1
TGTGCCAGCAGTCCCGACAGGGGAGAAGAGACCCAGTACTTC
CASSPDRGEETQYF
>-|TRBV19|TRBJ2-6|TRBD2
TGTGCCAGTACGGGGGGGCAGTACTCTGGGGCCAACGTCCTGACTTTC
CASTGGQYSGANVLTF
>once|TRBV11-2|TRBJ1-2|-
TGTGCCAGCGGAAGGACAGTTGGCTATGGCTACACCTTC
CASGRTVGYGYTF
>-|TRBV21-1|TRBJ2-1|-
TGTGCCAGCAGCAAAGCGCGGCCGGGAGGGCCGGACAATGAGCAGTTCTTC
CASSKARPGGPDNEQFF
>few|TRBV7-9|TRBJ2-1|TRBD2
TGTGCCAGCAGCTTAGCGACTAGCGGGAGTCGGGACAATGAGCAGTTCTTC
CASSLATSGSRDNEQFF
>-|TRBV28|TRBJ2-7|TRBD1
TGTGCCAGCAGTTCGGGACAGGACCACTACGAGCAGTACTTC
CASSSGQDHYEQYF
>-|TRBV5-6|TRBJ2-5|TRBD2
TGTGCCAGCAGTGGGGGGGTCCAAGAGACCCAGTACTTC
CASSGGVQETQYF
>-|TRBV10-3|TRBJ2-2|TRBD2
TGTGCCATCAGTGAGACTAGCGGGAGAGGAAACACCGGGGAGCTGTTTTTT
CAISETSGRGNTGELFF
>-|TRBV5-1|TRBJ2-7|-
TGCGCCAGCAGCGTGGGGTGGGCCGAATCCTACGAGCAGTACTTC
CASSVGWAESYEQYF
>-|TRBV2|TRBJ2-7|-
TGTGCCAGCAGTTACGCCGAGGACCGGGAAGAGGACGAGCAGTACTTC
CASSYAEDREEDEQYF
>-|TRBV2|TRBJ2-7|-
TGTGCCAGCACCCAAGCCCACGAGCAGTACTTC
CASTQAHEQYF
>-|TRBV3-1/TRBV3-2|TRBJ1-5|-
TGTGCCAGCAGCCTTCAGGGGAGAAATCAGCCCCAGCATTTT
CASSLQGRNQPQHF
>-|TRBV5-1|TRBJ2-3|TRBD2
TGCGCCAGCAGCGTCACCCTAGCGGGAGGGAGGGAAGATACGCAGTATTTT
CASSVTLAGGREDTQYF
>-|TRBV19|TRBJ1-5|-
TGTGCCAGTAGTATAGCGCTGGGAGGGCGGTCTAGACTTGGTCAGCCCCAGCATTTT
CASSIALGGRSRLGQPQHF
>-|TRBV7-9|TRBJ1-5|-
TGTGCCAGCAGCTTAGATCGTAGCAATCAGCCCCAGCATTTT
CASSLDRSNQPQHF
>-|TRBV4-1|TRBJ1-3|-
TGCGCCAGCAGCCAAGTGTCCGGTTCGGCGGACACCATATATTTT
CASSQVSGSADTIYF
>-|TRBV12-5|TRBJ2-7|-
TGTGCTAGTGGTAAGGGACGGGGGATCTACGAGCAGTACTTC
CASGKGRGIYEQYF
>once|TRBV28|TRBJ2-7|TRBD2
TGTGCCAGCAGTTCCCCCAGCGGGAGCTCCTACGAGCAGTACTTC
CASSSPSGSSYEQYF
>once|TRBV4-3|TRBJ1-1|-
TGCGCCAGCAGCCAAACGGGAAGTATGAACACTGAAGCTTTCTTT
CASSQTGSMNTEAFF
>-|TRBV4-3|TRBJ2-7|-
TGCGCCAGCAGCCATGCATATCCCAGCTCCTACGAGCAGTACTTC
CASSHAYPSSYEQYF
>-|TRBV2|TRBJ2-1|TRBD1
TGTGCCAGCACCGACTTAACAGGGGGCCATGAGCAGTTCTTC
CASTDLTGGHEQFF
>few|TRBV18|TRBJ2-3|-
TGTGCCAGCTCACCAGGAGGGGTTGGCACAGATACGCAGTATTTT
CASSPGGVGTDTQYF
>-|TRBV19|TRBJ1-6|-
TGTGCCAGTAGTATAAGGGGGACGGGGATTGAGTCCCTCCACTTT
CASSIRGTGIESLHF
>-|TRBV7-2|TRBJ1-1|-
TGTGCTACCTCCCCTGGGGGGGGCGCAAAATCCACAGCTTTCTTT
CATSPGGGAKSTAFF
>-|TRBV24-1|TRBJ2-3|-
TGTGCCACCAGTGCGCTAGCTCCTTCTAGCACAGATACGCAGTATTTT
CATSALAPSSTDTQYF
>-|TRBV6-1|TRBJ2-7|TRBD1
TGTGCCAGCAGTGAAGCCTGGACAGGGGCCTACGAGCAGTACTTC
CASSEAWTGAYEQYF
>-|TRBV12-2|TRBJ1-2|-
TGTGCAAGTCGCTTAGTATCGGACAGGGCCGAAACTAACTATGGCTACACCTTC
CASRLVSDRAETNYGYTF
>-|TRBV27|TRBJ2-3|-
TGTGCCAGCTGGCCCGGAGGTGATACGCAGTATTTT
CASWPGGDTQYF
>-|TRBV14|TRBJ2-7|-
TGTGCCAGCAGCCAAGGGTACCTTTCCGGCGAGCAGTACTTC
CASSQGYLSGEQYF
>few|TRBV24-1|TRBJ2-1|TRBD2
TGTGCCACCAGTGACCCCGGGGGGGTCCTATACAATGAGCAGTTCTTC
CATSDPGGVLYNEQFF
>-|TRBV12-3/TRBV12-4|TRBJ2-7|TRBD2
TGTGCCAGCAGTTCTAGCGGGAGAGGCGAGCAGTACTTC
CASSSSGRGEQYF
>-|TRBV12-5|TRBJ2-2|TRBD1
TGTGCTAGTGGTACCTACAGGGGGTCGGGCACCGGGGAGCTGTTTTTT
CASGTYRGSGTGELFF
>-|TRBV4-2|TRBJ1-5|-
TGTGCCAGCAGCCCCCTCGGCTCGGCGGGCAATCAGCCCCAGCATTTT
CASSPLGSAGNQPQHF
>-|TRBV10-3|TRBJ1-6|-
TGTGCCATCAGTGAGAGTGGCAGGGATAATTCACCCCTCCACTTT
CAISESGRDNSPLHF
>-|TRBV10-3|TRBJ2-1|-
TGTGCCATCACCGTACTCCCGGGAAATGAGCAGTTCTTC
CAITVLPGNEQFF
>-|TRBV7-3|TRBJ2-3|TRBD2
TGTGCCAGCAGCTTAATCGGCGGGGGAGATACGCAGTATTTT
CASSLIGGGDTQYF
>-|TRBV3-1/TRBV3-2|TRBJ1-5|-
TGTGCCAGCAGCCCCGGGGTTAGCAATCAGCCCCAGCATTTT
CASSPGVSNQPQHF
>-|TRBV24-1|TRBJ2-7|-
TGTGCCACCAGTGACCCCAGGACAGCCGCCTACGAGCAGTACTTC
CATSDPRTAAYEQYF
>-|TRBV2|TRBJ2-7|-
TGTGCCAGCAGTGAACAGGCTTACGAGCAGTACTTC
CASSEQAYEQYF
>few|TRBV7-6|TRBJ2-7|TRBD1
TGTGCCAGCAGCCTGGGGACAGGGGACTCCTACGAGCAGTACTTC
CASSLGTGDSYEQYF
>-|TRBV6-5|TRBJ2-7|TRBD2
TGTGCCAGCAGTTACTCAGCCGGGAGGGCTACCTACGAGCAGTACTTC
CASSYSAGRATYEQYF
>-|TRBV19|TRBJ1-1|-
TGTGCCAGTAGCCCCCACGGTACAGCTAACACTGAAGCTTTCTTT
CASSPHGTANTEAFF
>-|TRBV2|TRBJ2-7|-
TGTGCCAGCAGACAGTACTCCTACGAGCAGTACTTC
CASRQYSYEQYF
>-|TRBV28|TRBJ1-1|-
TGTGCCAGCAGTTTATCTCTCTCGGGCACTGAAGCTTTCTTT
CASSLSLSGTEAFF
>-|TRBV5-6|TRBJ2-1|TRBD1
TGTGCCAGCAGCTTGGAGGGGGCGAATGAGCAGTTCTTC
CASSLEGANEQFF
>few|TRBV14|TRBJ2-5|-
TGTGCCAGCAGCCCGGAGATGGATTGGGTGACCCAGTACTTC
CASSPEMDWVTQYF
>-|TRBV5-1|TRBJ2-3|TRBD1
TGCGCCAGCAGCCAGGGACAGGTTGGGCTCGGCACAGATACGCAGTATTTT
CASSQGQVGLGTDTQYF
>-|TRBV7-9|TRBJ1-2|-
TGTGCCAGCAGCCCAACAGATCGCTATGGCTACACCTTC
CASSPTDRYGYTF
>-|TRBV12-3/TRBV12-4|TRBJ1-1|-
TGTGCCAGCAGGCCCGTCGGGGGCACTGAAGCTTTCTTT
CASRPVGGTEAFF
>few|TRBV3-1/TRBV3-2|TRBJ2-1|-
TGTGCCAGCAGCCAAGGGGACTCCCGAAGTGAGCAGTTCTTC
CASSQGDSRSEQFF